The 10 T cell receptor beta chains below all came from one sample that was sequenced in a study of siplizumab effects on memory and regulatory T cells. The assay was immunoSEQ multiplex PCR, and TCRdb's table has in-frame clones only and misses some. The table has about 56,000 clones, around 97% seen once. Sequenced: naive CD8+ T cells sorted from blood. Source of these receptors: a human donor in good health.

The chain uses TRBV29-1 and TRBJ2-7; 9 bases are shared with TRBD1. The CDR3 loop spans 12 amino acids. The germline V gene encodes CDR1 SQVTM and CDR2 ANQGSEA. With V trimmed by 6 bases and J by 4 bases, 4 bases remained unmatched. The DNA of the CDR3 is TGCAGCGTCGGGGGACAGGGATACGAGCAGTACTTC. Translated: CSVGGQGYEQYF.

The CDR3 spells CASSLDNRLGMGHVAAFF. The CDR3 DNA is TGTGCCAGCAGCTTAGATAACAGGTTAGGAATGGGACATGTCGCAGCTTTCTTT. The chain is built from TRBV11-2 and TRBJ1-1, with D possibly being TRBD1 (6 bases). V lost 0 bases and J 10 bases, leaving 27 bases between the germline ends. CDR1 and CDR2 from the germline V gene are SGHAT and FQNNGV. This CDR3 is built from 18 residues. Full variable domain (remainder filled in from reference TRBV11-2 and TRBJ1-1): EAGVAQSPRYKIIEKRQSVAFWCNPISGHATLYWYQQILGQGPKLLIQFQNNGVVDDSQLPKDRFSAERLKGVDSTLKIQPAKLEDSAVYLCASSLDNRLGMGHVAAFFGQGTRLTVV.

This chain links TRBV27 with TRBJ1-2; the D is unclear. The germline gives CDR1 MNHEY, CDR2 SMNVEV (reference sequence). Deletions cut 5 bases from V and 4 bases from J, with 17 bases between. The CDR3 has 15 amino acids. CDR3 nucleotides: TGTGCCAGCAGTCCCCTCCCGGGCACTCTCTATGGCTACACCTTC. Protein: CASSPLPGTLYGYTF.

The chain has TRBV27 and TRBJ2-1; D may match TRBD1 or TRBD2 (5 bases each). Trimming cost V 4 bases and J 0 bases, with 10 bases left between them. This CDR3 is built from 15 residues. Looked up from germline, CDR1 is MNHEY and CDR2 is SMNVEV (reference sequence). The CDR3 coding sequence is TGTGCCAGCAGTTCGGGGACGAACTCCTACAATGAGCAGTTCTTC. Encoded protein: CASSSGTNSYNEQFF.

DNA of the CDR3: TGTGCTAGTGGTTTGGTACGGAGCGCGTCGAACACCGGGGAGCTGTTTTTT. Its translation: CASGLVRSASNTGELFF. The J gene is TRBJ2-2, the V gene TRBV12-5; D unresolved. The CDR3 consists of 17 residues. In germline, CDR1 is LGHNT, CDR2 FRNRAP. V was shortened by 0 bases and J by 0 bases, with 11 bases between the two germline ends.

The chain couples TRBV28 to TRBJ1-6, with D maybe TRBD1 (5 bases). Trimming took 2 bases from V and 0 from J, leaving 14 bases between them. Germline V CDR1 and CDR2: MDHEN, SYDVKM. The CDR3 loop spans 18 amino acids. The CDR3, as DNA: TGTGCCAGCAGTTTACCCGGGGGTGGCAGCTCCTATAATTCACCCCTCCACTTT. Amino acids: CASSLPGGGSSYNSPLHF.

The V gene is TRBV15, the J gene TRBJ1-5; 10 positions agree with TRBD1. CDR1 is LNHNV, CDR2 YYDKDF, per germline (reference sequence). Unmatched junction bases numbered 5, after V lost 8 bases and J lost 1 base. The CDR3 has 15 residues. CDR3 amino acids: CATVLDRGSNQPQHF. The DNA for the CDR3 is TGTGCCACCGTACTGGACAGGGGGAGCAATCAGCCCCAGCATTTT.

V and J are TRBV29-1 and TRBJ2-5; TRBD2 agrees at 7 bases. The CDR3 spans 15 residues. Germline CDR1 SQVTM, CDR2 ANQGSEA. After removal of 3 bases from V and 7 bases from J, the junction contained 14 bases not matched to a gene. In DNA form, the CDR3 reads TGCAGCGTTGATAACCCGGGACTAAAAGTAGGGACCCAGTACTTC. Protein sequence: CSVDNPGLKVGTQYF. Full variable domain (rest looked up from reference TRBV29-1 and TRBJ2-5): SAVISQKPSRDICQRGTSLTIQCQVDSQVTMMFWYRQQPGQSLTLIATANQGSEATYESGFVIDKFPISRPNLTFSTLTVSNMSPEDSSIYLCSVDNPGLKVGTQYFGPGTRLLVL.

The chain has TRBV30 and TRBJ2-7; D is undetermined. The germline gives CDR1 GTSNPN, CDR2 SVGIG (reference sequence). Trimming took 8 bases from V and 0 from J, leaving 11 bases between them. This CDR3 contains 12 residues. The CDR3 DNA is TGTGCCCTGGGATACGGCTCCTACGAGCAGTACTTC. It encodes CALGYGSYEQYF.

V gene TRBV7-9 combines with J gene TRBJ2-5, with TRBD2 identical over 8 bases. The CDR3 spans 17 residues. V trimming: 4 bases; J trimming: 2 bases; junction bases outside the gene matches: 12. Germline V gene lookup returns CDR1 SEHNR and CDR2 FQNEAQ (reference sequence). The CDR3 loop reads CASSWLAGRWGQETQYF. The CDR3 nucleotides read TGTGCCAGCAGCTGGCTAGCGGGCCGATGGGGACAAGAGACCCAGTACTTC.